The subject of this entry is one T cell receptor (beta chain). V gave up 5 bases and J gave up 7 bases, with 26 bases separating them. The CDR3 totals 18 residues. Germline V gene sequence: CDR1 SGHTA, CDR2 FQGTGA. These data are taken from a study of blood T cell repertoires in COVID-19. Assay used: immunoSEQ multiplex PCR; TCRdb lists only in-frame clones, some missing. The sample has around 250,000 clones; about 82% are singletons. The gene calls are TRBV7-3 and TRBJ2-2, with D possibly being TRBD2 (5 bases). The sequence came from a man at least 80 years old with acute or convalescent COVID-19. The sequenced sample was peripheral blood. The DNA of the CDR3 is TGTGCCAGCAGCCTAGGACTCTTAGGCGGTCCCACGGGCGGGGAGCTGTTTTTT. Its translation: CASSLGLLGGPTGGELFF.